This T cell receptor beta chain was obtained from a study of STAT5B mutations in CD4+ large granular lymphocyte leukemia. Points from the study as a whole: Main leukemic clonotypes were patient-specific, but roughly 25% appeared at low frequency elsewhere. Without putative leukemic clones, patient CD4-sorted repertoires remained more clonal than healthy CD4+ repertoires.

The protocol was immunoSEQ multiplex PCR, while the TCRdb copy is restricted to in-frame clones and leaves out a portion. This table holds tens of thousands of clones, 70% to 85% found once. Germline lookup yields CDR1 MDHEN and CDR2 SYDVKM. V lost 6 bases and J 7 bases, leaving 7 bases between the germline ends. This CDR3 is 11 amino acids long. On this clone: Its cognate antigen is unknown.

The sample consisted of CD4+ T cells from blood buffy coats. This sequence was found in a human donor in good health. The chain has TRBV28 and TRBJ2-1, with D tentatively TRBD1 (6 bases). In DNA, the CDR3 is TGTGCCAGCAGGACAGGTAATGAGCAGTTCTTC. Residues: CASRTGNEQFF.